This entry concerns a single T cell receptor (beta chain). This entry belongs to a study of cytomegalovirus exposure and HLA in healthy donors. V shed 5 bases and J 4 bases; nucleotides not matched to a gene: 8. CDR1 MDHEN and CDR2 SYDVKM come from the germline V gene. There are 15 residues in the CDR3. The PCR was carried out with 60 Vbeta primers and 13 Jbeta primers. This table comes from immunoSEQ multiplex PCR, and its TCRdb copy is limited to in-frame clones, with some not included. The listing records roughly 57,000 clones. The chain combines TRBV28 with TRBJ1-1; TRBD1 aligns across 9 bases. This clonotype was obtained from a woman in her 30s in good health and CMV-seropositive. Sequenced sample: PBMCs. CDR3 bases: TGTGCCAGCAGTCGAACAGGGGGCATACTCACTGAAGCTTTCTTT. It specifies CASSRTGGILTEAFF.